The T cell receptor beta chain described here comes from a study of T cell responses to AZD1222 COVID-19 vaccine. Study-level information: The analysis combined second doses at about 4 or about 12 weeks. Study results and caveats: Close to half of spike-specific TCRs reportedly recognize unmutated variant regions. Donor demographics were predominantly white British with a female majority; clonal diversity may be underestimated.

The data were produced by immunoSEQ multiplex PCR, yet TCRdb's version contains in-frame clones alone and is incomplete. The sample has 95,000 to 110,000 clones, 89% seen once; the top ten hold around 20%. As to this clone: Its antigen is as yet unknown.

The CDR3 contains 13 residues. Trimming removed 3 bases at V and 6 bases at J, with 8 bases between. The source was peripheral blood, collected on day 0 of AZD1222 vaccination. The receptor was isolated from an adult in good health. The chain combines TRBV12-3 or TRBV12-4 with TRBJ2-2, with unresolved D. CDR3 sequence reads: CASSLGRPGELFF. The DNA of the CDR3 is TGTGCCAGCAGTTTGGGCCGGCCCGGGGAGCTGTTTTTT.